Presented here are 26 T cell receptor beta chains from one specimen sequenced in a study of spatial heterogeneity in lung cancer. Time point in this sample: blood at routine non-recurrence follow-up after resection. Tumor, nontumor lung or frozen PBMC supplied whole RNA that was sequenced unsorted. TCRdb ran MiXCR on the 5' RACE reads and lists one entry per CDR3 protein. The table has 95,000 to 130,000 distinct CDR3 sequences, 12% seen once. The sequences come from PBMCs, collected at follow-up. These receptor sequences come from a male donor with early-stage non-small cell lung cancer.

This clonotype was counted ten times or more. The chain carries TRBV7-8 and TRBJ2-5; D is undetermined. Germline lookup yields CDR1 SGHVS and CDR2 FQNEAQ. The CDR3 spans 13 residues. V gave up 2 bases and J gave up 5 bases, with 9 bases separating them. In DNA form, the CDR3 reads TGTGCCAGCAGCTTACAGGTTCGCGAGACCCAGTACTTC. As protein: CASSLQVRETQYF.

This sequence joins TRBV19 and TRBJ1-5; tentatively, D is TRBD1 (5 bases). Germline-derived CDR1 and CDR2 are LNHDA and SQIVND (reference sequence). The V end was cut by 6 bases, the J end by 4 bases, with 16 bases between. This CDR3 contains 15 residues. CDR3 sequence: CASSLRGGDNQPQHF. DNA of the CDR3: TGTGCCAGTAGCCTGCGGGGGGGAGATAATCAGCCCCAGCATTTT.

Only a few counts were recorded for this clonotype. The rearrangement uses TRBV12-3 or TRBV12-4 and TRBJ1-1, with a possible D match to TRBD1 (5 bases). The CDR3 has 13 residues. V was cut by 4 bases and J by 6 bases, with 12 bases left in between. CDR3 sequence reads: CASSSGGAAEAFF. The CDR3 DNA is TGTGCCAGCAGTTCCGGAGGGGCCGCTGAAGCTTTCTTT.

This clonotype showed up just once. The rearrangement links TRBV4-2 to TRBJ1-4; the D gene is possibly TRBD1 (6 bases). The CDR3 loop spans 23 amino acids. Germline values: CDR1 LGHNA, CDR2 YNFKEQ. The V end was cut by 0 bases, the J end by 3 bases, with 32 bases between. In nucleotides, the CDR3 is TGTGCCAGCAGCCAAGAGAGATCTCTGGGACAACAGGGTCGGGTTCGATCTAATGAAAAACTGTTTTTT. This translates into CASSQERSLGQQGRVRSNEKLFF.

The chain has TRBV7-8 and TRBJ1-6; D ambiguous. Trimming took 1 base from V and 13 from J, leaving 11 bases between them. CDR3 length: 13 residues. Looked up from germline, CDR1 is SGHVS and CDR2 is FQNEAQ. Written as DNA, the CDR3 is TGTGCCAGCAGCTTAGGGGTCCAAACCCCCCTCCACTTT. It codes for CASSLGVQTPLHF. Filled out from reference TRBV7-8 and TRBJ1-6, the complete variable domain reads GAGVSQSPRYKVAKRGQDVALRCDPISGHVSLFWYQQALGQGPEFLTYFQNEAQLDKSGLPSDRFFAERPEGSVSTLKIQRTQQEDSAVYLCASSLGVQTPLHFGNGTRLTVT.

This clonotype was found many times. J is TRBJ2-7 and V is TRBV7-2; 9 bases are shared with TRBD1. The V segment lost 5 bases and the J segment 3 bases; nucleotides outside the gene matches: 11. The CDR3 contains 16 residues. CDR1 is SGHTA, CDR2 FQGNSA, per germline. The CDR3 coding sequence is TGTGCCAGCAGCCCGGGACAGGGCGGCTGGATCTACGAGCAGTACTTC. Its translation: CASSPGQGGWIYEQYF.

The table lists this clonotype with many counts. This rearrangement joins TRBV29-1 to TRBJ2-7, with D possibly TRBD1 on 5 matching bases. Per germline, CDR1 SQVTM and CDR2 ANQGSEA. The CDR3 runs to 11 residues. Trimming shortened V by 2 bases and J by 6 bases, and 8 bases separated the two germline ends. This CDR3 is CSVELRAEQYF. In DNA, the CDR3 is TGCAGCGTTGAACTCAGGGCCGAGCAGTACTTC.

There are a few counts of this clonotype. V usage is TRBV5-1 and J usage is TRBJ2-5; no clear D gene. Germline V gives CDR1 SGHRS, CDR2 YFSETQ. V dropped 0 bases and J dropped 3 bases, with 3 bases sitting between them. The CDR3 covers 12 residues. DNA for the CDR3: TGCGCCAGCAGCTTGGGGGAAGAGACCCAGTACTTC. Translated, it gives CASSLGEETQYF. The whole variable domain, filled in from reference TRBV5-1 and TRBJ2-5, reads KAGVTQTPRYLIKTRGQQVTLSCSPISGHRSVSWYQQTPGQGLQFLFEYFSETQRNKGNFPGRFSGRQFSNSRSEMNVSTLELGDSALYLCASSLGEETQYFGPGTRLLVL.

The CDR3 is CASSPSDRLYEQYF. Here the CDR3 DNA reads TGTGCCAGCAGCCCCTCCGACAGACTCTACGAGCAGTACTTC. This chain connects TRBV27 to TRBJ2-7, with D maybe TRBD1 (5 bases). Germline CDR1 MNHEY, CDR2 SMNVEV (reference sequence). V lost 6 bases to trimming and J lost 3 bases, with 15 bases between them. The CDR3 totals 14 residues.

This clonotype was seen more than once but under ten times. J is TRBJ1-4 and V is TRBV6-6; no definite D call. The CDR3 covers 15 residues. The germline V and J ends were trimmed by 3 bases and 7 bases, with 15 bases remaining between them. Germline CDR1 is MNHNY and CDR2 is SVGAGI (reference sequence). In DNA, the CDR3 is TGTGCCAGCAGTTATCCGACCGACATCGCTGAAAAACTGTTTTTT. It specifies CASSYPTDIAEKLFF.

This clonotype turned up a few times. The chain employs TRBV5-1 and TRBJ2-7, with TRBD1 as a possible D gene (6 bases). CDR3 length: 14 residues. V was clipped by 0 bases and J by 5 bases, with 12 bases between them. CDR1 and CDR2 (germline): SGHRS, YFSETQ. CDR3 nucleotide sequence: TGCGCCAGCAGCTTGGCCTCAGGGGCCAACGAGCAGTACTTC. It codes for CASSLASGANEQYF.

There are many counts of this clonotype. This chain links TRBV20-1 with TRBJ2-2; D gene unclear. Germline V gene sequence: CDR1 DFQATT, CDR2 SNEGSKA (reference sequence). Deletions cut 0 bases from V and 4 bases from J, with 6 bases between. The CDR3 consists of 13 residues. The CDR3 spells CSARDVVTGELFF. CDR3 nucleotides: TGCAGTGCTAGAGATGTGGTCACCGGGGAGCTGTTTTTT.

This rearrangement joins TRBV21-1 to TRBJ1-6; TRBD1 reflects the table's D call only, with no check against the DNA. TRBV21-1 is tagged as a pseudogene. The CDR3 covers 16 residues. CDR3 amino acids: CASSTGDRTDNSPLHF. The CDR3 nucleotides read TGTGCCAGCAGCACTGGGGATCGGACAGATAATTCACCCCTCCACTTT.

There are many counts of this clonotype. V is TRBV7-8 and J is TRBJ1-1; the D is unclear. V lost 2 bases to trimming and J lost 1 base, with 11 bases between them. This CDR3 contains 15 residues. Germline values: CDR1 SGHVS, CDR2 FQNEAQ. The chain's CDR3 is CASSLLVRENTEAFF. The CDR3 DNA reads TGTGCCAGCAGCTTACTGGTCAGAGAGAACACTGAAGCTTTCTTT. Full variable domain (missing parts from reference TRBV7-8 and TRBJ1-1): GAGVSQSPRYKVAKRGQDVALRCDPISGHVSLFWYQQALGQGPEFLTYFQNEAQLDKSGLPSDRFFAERPEGSVSTLKIQRTQQEDSAVYLCASSLLVRENTEAFFGQGTRLTVV.

This chain's CDR3 is CSEGSTDTQYF. For the CDR3, the DNA is TGCAGTGAAGGTAGCACAGATACGCAGTATTTT. The V gene is TRBV20-1, the J gene TRBJ2-3; D remains unclear. V lost 7 bases and J 0 bases, leaving 5 bases between the germline ends. The germline CDR1 and CDR2 sequences are DFQATT and SNEGSKA (reference sequence). This CDR3 contains 11 residues.

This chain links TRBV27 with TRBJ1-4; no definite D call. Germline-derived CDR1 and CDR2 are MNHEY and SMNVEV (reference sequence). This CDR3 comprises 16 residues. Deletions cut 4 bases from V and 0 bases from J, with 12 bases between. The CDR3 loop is CASSWKGPATNEKLFF. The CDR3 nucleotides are TGTGCCAGCAGTTGGAAGGGCCCTGCAACTAATGAAAAACTGTTTTTT.

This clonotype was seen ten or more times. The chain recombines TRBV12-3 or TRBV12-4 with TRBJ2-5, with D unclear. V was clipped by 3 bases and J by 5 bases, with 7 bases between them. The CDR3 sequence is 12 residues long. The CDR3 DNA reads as TGTGCCAGCAGTTTTGTCGGGGAGACCCAGTACTTC. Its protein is CASSFVGETQYF.

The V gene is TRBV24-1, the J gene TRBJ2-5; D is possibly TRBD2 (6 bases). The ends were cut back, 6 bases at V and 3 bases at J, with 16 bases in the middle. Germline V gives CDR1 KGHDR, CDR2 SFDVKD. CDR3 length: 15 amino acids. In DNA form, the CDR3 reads TGTGCCACCAGTCTTGGCGGGGACCTCGAAGAGACCCAGTACTTC. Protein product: CATSLGGDLEETQYF.

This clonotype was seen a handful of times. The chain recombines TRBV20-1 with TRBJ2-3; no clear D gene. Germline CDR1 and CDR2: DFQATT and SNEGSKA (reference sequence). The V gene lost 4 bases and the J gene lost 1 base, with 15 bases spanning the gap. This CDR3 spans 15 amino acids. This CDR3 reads CSATNRAFGTDTQYF. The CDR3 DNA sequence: TGCAGTGCTACCAACCGGGCTTTTGGCACAGATACGCAGTATTTT.

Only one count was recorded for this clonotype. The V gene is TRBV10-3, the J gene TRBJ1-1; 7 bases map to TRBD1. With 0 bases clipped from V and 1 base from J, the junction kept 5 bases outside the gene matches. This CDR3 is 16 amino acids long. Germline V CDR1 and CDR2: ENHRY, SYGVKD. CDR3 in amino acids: CAISESRTGENTEAFF. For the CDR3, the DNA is TGTGCCATCAGTGAGTCGAGGACAGGTGAGAACACTGAAGCTTTCTTT.

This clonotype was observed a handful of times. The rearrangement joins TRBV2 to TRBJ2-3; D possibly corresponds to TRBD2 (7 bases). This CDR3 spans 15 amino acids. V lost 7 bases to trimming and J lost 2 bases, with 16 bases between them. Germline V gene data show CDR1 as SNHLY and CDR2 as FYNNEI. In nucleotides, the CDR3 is TGTGCCAGCAAGGGGGTGGCGGGAGCCACAGATACGCAGTATTTT. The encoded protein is CASKGVAGATDTQYF.

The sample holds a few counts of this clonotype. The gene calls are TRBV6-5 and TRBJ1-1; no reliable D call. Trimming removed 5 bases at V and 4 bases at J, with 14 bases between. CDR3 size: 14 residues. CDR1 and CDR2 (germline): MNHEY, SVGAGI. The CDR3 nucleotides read TGTGCCAGCAGTGAGGGTCTTCTGGGCACTGAAGCTTTCTTT. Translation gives CASSEGLLGTEAFF.

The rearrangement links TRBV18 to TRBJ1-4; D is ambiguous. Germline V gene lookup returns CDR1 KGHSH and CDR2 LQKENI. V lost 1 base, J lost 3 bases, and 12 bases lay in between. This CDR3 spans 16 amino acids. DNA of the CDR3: TGTGCCAGCTCACCACTAGGAAGAGGCTCTAATGAAAAACTGTTTTTT. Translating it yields CASSPLGRGSNEKLFF.

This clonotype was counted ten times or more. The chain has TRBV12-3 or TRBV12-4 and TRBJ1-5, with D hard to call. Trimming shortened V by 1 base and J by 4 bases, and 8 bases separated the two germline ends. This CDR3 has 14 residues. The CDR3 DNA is TGTGCCAGCAGTTTAGGCCCGGGGAATCAGCCCCAGCATTTT. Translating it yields CASSLGPGNQPQHF.

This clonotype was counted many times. The CDR3 DNA reads TGTGCCAGCAGTTACTGGCTTCAGGGGGGGCTCAGCTCCTACGAGCAGTACTTC. It is translated as CASSYWLQGGLSSYEQYF. V gene TRBV7-8 combines with J gene TRBJ2-7; D is tentatively TRBD1 or TRBD2 (7 bases each). The CDR3 consists of 18 residues. Per the germline V gene, CDR1 is SGHVS and CDR2 is FQNEAQ. V lost 6 bases and J 0 bases, leaving 24 bases between the germline ends.

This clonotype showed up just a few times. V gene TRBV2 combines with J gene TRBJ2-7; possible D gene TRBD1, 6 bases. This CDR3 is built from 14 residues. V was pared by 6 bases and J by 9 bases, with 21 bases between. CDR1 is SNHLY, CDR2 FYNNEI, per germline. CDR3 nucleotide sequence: TGTGCCAGCAGCCCAATCCGATTACAGGGAGCGCAGTACTTC. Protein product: CASSPIRLQGAQYF.